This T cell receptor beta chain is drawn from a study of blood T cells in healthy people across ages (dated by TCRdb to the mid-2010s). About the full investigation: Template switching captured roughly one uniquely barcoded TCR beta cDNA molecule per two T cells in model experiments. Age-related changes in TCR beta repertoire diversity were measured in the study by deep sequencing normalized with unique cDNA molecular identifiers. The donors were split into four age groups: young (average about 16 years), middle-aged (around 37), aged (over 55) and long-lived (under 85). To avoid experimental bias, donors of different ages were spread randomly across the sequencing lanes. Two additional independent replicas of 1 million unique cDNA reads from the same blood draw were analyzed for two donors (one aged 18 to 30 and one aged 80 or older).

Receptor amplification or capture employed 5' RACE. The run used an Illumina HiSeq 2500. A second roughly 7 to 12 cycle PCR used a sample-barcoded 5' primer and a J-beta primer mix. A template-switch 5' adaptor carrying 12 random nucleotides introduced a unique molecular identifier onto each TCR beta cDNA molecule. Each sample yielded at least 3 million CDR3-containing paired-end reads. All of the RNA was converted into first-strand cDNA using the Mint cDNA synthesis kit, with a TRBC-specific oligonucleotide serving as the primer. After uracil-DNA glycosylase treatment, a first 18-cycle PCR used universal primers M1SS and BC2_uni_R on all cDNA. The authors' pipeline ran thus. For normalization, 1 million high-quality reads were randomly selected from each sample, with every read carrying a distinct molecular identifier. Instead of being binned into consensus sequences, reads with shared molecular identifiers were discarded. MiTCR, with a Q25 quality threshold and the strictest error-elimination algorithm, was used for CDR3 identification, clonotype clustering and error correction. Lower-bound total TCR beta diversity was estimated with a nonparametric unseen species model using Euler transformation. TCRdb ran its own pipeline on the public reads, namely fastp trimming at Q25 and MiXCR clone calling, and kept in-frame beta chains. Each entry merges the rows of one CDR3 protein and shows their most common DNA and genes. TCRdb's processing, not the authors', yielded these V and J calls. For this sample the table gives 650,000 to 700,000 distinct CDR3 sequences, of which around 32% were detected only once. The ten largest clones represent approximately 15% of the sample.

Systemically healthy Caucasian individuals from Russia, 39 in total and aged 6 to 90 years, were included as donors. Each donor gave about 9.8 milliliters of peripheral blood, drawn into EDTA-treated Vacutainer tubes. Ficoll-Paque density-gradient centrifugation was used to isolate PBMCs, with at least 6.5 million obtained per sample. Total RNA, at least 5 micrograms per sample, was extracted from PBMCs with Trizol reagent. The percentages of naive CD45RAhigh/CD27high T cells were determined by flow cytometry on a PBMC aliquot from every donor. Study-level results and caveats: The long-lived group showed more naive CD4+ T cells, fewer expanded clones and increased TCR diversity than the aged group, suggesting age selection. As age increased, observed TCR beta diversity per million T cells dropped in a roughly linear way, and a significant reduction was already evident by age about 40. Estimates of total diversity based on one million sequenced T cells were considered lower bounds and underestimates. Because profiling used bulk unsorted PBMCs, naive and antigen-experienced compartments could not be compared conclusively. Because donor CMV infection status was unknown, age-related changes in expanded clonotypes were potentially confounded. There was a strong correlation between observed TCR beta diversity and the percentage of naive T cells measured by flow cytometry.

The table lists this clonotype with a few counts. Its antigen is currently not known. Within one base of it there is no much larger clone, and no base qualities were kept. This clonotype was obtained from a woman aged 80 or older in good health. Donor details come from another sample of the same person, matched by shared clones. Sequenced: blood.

This receptor has the CDR3 CASSRGQGGSTDTQYF. The DNA sequence follows: TGTGCCAGCAGCCGCGGACAGGGCGGGAGCACAGATACGCAGTATTTT. The V and J genes are TRBV7-9 and TRBJ2-3; TRBD1 aligns with 8 central bases. Spanning cysteine to phenylalanine, the CDR3 consists of 16 amino acids. CDR3 DNA is the only sequence kept; it has 48 bases, read in frame from the first base. For CDR1 and CDR2, the germline V gene (reference sequence) lists SEHNR and FQNEAQ. V is trimmed back by 5 bases and J by 0 bases, and the junction contains 7 bases that no gene match accounts for.